The T cell receptor beta chain under discussion was sequenced for a study of technical replicates of blood from a handful of donors listed by TCRdb under 2017. Concerning this clone itself: Its antigen is still unknown. Nothing much larger sits one base from this clone, and base qualities are not available.

Receptor libraries were prepared by the immunoSEQ multiplex PCR assay. Held by TCRdb, this immuneACCESS table contains in-frame sequences only and omits some clones. Under half of the omission traces to an unresolved V gene where checked; the cause of the rest is unknown. The sample table lists around 73,000 clones, 90% to 95% of them with a count of one. The ten top clones hold 4% to 5% of the sample. This sequence was found in a human donor in good health. Some clones in this sample may be carry-over from other donors' samples. Sequenced sample: PBMCs.

At the DNA level, the sequence is TGTGCCAGCAGCTTCCGGACCACAGGGTCCAACATTCAGTACTTC. Translated, it gives CASSFRTTGSNIQYF. The chain was built from TRBV5-6 and TRBJ2-4; the best D guess is TRBD1, with 6 bases matching. V is reduced by 2 bases and J by 7 bases, leaving a spacing of 16 bases between them. For CDR1 and CDR2, the germline V gene lists SGHDT and YYEEEE. The CDR3 covers 15 residues, taking in both the cysteine and the phenylalanine. The entry retains the CDR3 DNA only, 45 bases that are in frame from base 1. The reference TRBV5-6 and TRBJ2-4 proteins fill in what lies around the CDR3, so the full variable domain reads DAGVTQSPTHLIKTRGQQVTLRCSPKSGHDTVSWYQQALGQGPQFIFQYYEEEERQRGNFPDRFSGHQFPNYSSELNVNALLLGDSALYLCASSFRTTGSNIQYFGAGTRLSVL.